What follows are 6 T cell receptor beta chains derived from one specimen sequenced in a study of T-cell reconstitution after alpha-beta-depleted transplantation in children. Unique molecular identifiers were used in preparing the TCRbeta library. Via MiXCR, TCRdb re-called the PCR reads, giving one row per CDR3 protein. This sample has around 450,000 distinct CDR3 sequences; roughly 15% occur once, and the top ten carry 25% to 35%. The sample consisted of PBMCs, mostly from graft donor cells, taken 360 days after TCRalphabeta/CD19-depleted stem cell transplant. These receptors all come from a boy younger than two who had a stem cell transplant for Wiskott-Aldrich syndrome, so the T cells may come from the graft donor.

This clonotype has a handful of counts. The chain combines TRBV21-1 with TRBJ2-1; TRBD2 reflects the table's D call only, with no check against the DNA. TRBV21-1 is a known pseudogene. The CDR3 runs to 15 residues. The CDR3 protein is CASSSSGYVYNEQFF. CDR3 bases: TGTGCCAGTTCCTCTAGCGGGTATGTCTACAATGAGCAGTTCTTC.

This clonotype has ten or more counts. V usage is TRBV7-2 and J usage is TRBJ2-7; 7 nucleotides line up with TRBD1. CDR3 length: 14 residues. With 5 bases clipped from V and 1 base from J, the junction kept 5 bases outside the gene matches. Germline loops: CDR1 SGHTA, CDR2 FQGNSA. CDR3 in amino acids: CASSPDRVSYEQYF. CDR3 nucleotides: TGTGCCAGCAGCCCCGACAGGGTGTCCTACGAGCAGTACTTC.

This clonotype was detected only a few times. The chain recombines TRBV9 with TRBJ2-3; 7 bases are a match to TRBD2. Germline V gives CDR1 SGDLS, CDR2 YYNGEE. V dropped 4 bases and J dropped 7; count of bases not matched to a gene: 15. The CDR3 consists of 16 residues. This CDR3 is CASSPRGAGESNTQYF. CDR3 nucleotides: TGTGCCAGCAGCCCACGGGGTGCGGGAGAGTCAAATACGCAGTATTTT.

The sample holds a few counts of this clonotype. The chain combines TRBV5-6 with TRBJ2-1, with D unresolved. Germline-derived CDR1 and CDR2 are SGHDT and YYEEEE. V lost 4 bases and J 4 bases, leaving 18 bases between the germline ends. The CDR3 runs 16 residues. The CDR3 DNA reads TGTGCCAGCAGCCTATGGGTCGGAGTCAGGTACAATGAGCAGTTCTTC. Its protein product is CASSLWVGVRYNEQFF.

V is TRBV6-2 or TRBV6-3 and J is TRBJ2-1; unclear D gene. Germline CDR1 reads MNHEY; CDR2 reads SVGEGT. This CDR3 contains 15 residues. V gave up 0 bases and J gave up 5 bases, with 11 bases separating them. CDR3 in DNA: TGTGCCAGCAGTTACTCGAGAACATCGGACAATGAGCAGTTCTTC. It translates to CASSYSRTSDNEQFF.

V and J are TRBV5-1 and TRBJ2-7; D ambiguous. Looked up from germline, CDR1 is SGHRS and CDR2 is YFSETQ. V gave up 4 bases and J gave up 0 bases, with 5 bases separating them. There are 12 residues in the CDR3. The CDR3 reads CASSGNSYEQYF. CDR3 nucleotide sequence: TGCGCCAGCAGCGGCAACTCCTACGAGCAGTACTTC.